A selection of T cell receptor beta chains follows, all from one sample in a study of T-cell memory formation after mild COVID-19. TCRdb ran MiXCR on the 5' RACE reads and lists one entry per CDR3 protein. The sample consists of some 130,000 distinct CDR3 sequences, approximately 5.9% of them appearing once. The sequencing input was PBMCs or a T cell subset sorted from them (not recorded which). The receptors shown here come from an adult woman who had mild COVID-19 (a few samples of this study predate the infection). Cell type and time point are not known. Each CDR3 is given with its conserved first and last residue.

v_call cdr3_aa
TRBV7-2 CASSFRGSHEQYF
TRBV9 CASSRTAFYGYTF
TRBV19 CASGRWDGGRGELFF
TRBV7-9 CASSQGQGNEKLFF
TRBV5-1 CASSLDVAGGSGELFF
TRBV24-1 CATSDSGTSRYEQYF
TRBV7-9 CASSLTELLGPFF
TRBV7-2 CASSADRISYEQYF
TRBV5-1 CASSLNPASSGNTIYF
TRBV20-1 CSARTGIGNQPQHF
TRBV7-9 CASSHNVPANTGELFF
TRBV5-1 CASSVGFTDTQYF
TRBV20-1 CSARGGQGFRRPQHF
TRBV5-5 CASSLGGVNTEAFF
TRBV18 CASLEGQNTGELFF
TRBV29-1 CSGASLNTEAFF
TRBV6-6 CASSWNKGHTEAFF
TRBV7-3 CASSLTGGQETQYF
TRBV7-6 CASSFLGAPNEKLFF
TRBV6-2/TRBV6-3 CASSSGLGSYNEQFF
TRBV24-1 CATSEGGRSYGYTF
TRBV24-1 CATLDGTGNGYTF
TRBV20-1 CSARSPGGVNEQFF
TRBV3-1 CASSRGTPAYYEQYF
TRBV12-3/TRBV12-4 CASSWGQGSNQPQHF
TRBV7-2 CASSPDPGLETQYF
TRBV7-9 CASSTEIANYGYTF
TRBV27 CASSLGRASETQYF
TRBV6-2/TRBV6-3 CASSPGTDGSYTF